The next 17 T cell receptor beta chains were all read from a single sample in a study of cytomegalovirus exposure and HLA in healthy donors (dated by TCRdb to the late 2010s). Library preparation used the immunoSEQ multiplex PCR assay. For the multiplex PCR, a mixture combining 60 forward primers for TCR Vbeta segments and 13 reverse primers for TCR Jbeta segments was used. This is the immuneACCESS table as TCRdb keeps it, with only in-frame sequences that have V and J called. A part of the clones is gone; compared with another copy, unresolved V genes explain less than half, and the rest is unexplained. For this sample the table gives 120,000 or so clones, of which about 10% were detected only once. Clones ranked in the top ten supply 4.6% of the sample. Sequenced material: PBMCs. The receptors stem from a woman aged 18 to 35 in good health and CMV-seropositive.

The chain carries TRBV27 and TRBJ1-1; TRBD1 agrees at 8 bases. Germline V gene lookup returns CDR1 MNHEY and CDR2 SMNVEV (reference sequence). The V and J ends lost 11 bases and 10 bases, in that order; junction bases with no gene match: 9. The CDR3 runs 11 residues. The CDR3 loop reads CAAGGGQGAFF. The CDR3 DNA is TGTGCCGCCGGGGGAGGACAGGGAGCTTTCTTT.

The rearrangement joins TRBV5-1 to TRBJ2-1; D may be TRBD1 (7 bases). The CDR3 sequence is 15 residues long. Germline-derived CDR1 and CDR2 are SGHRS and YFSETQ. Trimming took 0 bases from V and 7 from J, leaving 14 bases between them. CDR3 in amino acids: CASSLAGSGGNEQFF. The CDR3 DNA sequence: TGCGCCAGCAGCTTGGCCGGTTCAGGGGGGAATGAGCAGTTCTTC.

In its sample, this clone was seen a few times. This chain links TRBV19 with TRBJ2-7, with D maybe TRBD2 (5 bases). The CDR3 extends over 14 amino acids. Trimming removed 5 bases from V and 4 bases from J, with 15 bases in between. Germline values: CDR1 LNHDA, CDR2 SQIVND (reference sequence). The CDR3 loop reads CASSRGAGEYEQYF. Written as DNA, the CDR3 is TGTGCCAGTAGTCGGGGTGCTGGGGAATACGAGCAGTACTTC.

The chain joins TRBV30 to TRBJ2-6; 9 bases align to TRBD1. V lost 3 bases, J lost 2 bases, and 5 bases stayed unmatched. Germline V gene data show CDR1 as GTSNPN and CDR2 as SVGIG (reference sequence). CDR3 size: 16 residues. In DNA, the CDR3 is TGTGCCTGGAGACCCGACAGGGGGGCTGGGGCCAACGTCCTGACTTTC. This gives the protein CAWRPDRGAGANVLTF.

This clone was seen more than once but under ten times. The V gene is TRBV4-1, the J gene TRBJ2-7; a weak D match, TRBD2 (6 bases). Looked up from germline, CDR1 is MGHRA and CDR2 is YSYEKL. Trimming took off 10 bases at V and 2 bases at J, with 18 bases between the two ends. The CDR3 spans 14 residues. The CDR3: CATTLEEGTYEQYF. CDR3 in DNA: TGCGCCACCACCCTTGAGGAGGGAACCTACGAGCAGTACTTC.

CDR3 nucleotide sequence: TGTGCCAGCAGCTTCCCGGAGGGCCATACTCACGAGCAGTACTTC. Amino acid sequence: CASSFPEGHTHEQYF. The V call is TRBV7-9, the J call TRBJ2-7; D might be TRBD2 (6 bases). The germline CDR1 and CDR2 sequences are SEHNR and FQNEAQ (reference sequence). This CDR3 has 15 amino acids. The V end was cut by 3 bases, the J end by 5 bases, with 17 bases between.

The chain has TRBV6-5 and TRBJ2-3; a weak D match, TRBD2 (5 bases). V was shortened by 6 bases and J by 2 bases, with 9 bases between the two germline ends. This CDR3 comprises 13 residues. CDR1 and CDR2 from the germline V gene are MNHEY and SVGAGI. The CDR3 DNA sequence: TGTGCCAGCAGGGCGGGCTCCACAGATACGCAGTATTTT. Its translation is CASRAGSTDTQYF.

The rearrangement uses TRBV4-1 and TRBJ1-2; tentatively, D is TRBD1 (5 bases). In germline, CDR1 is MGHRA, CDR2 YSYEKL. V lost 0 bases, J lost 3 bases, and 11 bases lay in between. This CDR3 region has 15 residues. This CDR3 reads CASSQDIGVDYGYTF. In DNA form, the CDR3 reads TGCGCCAGCAGCCAAGATATAGGGGTTGACTATGGCTACACCTTC.

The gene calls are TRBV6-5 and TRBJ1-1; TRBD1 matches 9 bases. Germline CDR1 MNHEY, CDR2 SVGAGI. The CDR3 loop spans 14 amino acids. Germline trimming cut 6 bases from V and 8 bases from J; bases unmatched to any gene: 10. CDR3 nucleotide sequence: TGTGCCAGCAGAATCGAGACAGGGGGAACGGAAGCTTTCTTT. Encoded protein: CASRIETGGTEAFF.

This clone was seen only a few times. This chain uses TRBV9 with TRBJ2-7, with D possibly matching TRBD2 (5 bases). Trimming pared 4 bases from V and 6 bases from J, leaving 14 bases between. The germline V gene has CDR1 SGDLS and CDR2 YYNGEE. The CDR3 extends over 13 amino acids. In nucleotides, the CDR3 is TGTGCCAGCAGCCCCCACTCGGGGAGCGAGCAGTACTTC. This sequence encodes CASSPHSGSEQYF.

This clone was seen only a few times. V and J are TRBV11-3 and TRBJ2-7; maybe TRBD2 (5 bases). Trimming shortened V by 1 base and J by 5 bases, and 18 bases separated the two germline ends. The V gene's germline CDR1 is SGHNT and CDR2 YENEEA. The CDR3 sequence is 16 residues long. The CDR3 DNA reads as TGTGCCAGCAGCTTAGGGTTAGCTAGCTTAAGTCACGAGCAGTACTTC. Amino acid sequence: CASSLGLASLSHEQYF.

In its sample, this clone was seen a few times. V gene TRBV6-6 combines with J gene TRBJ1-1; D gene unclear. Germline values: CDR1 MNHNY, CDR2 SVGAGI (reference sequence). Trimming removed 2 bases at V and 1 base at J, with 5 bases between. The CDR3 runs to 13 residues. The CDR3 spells CASSYRGNTEAFF. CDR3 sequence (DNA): TGTGCCAGCAGTTACCGGGGGAACACTGAAGCTTTCTTT.

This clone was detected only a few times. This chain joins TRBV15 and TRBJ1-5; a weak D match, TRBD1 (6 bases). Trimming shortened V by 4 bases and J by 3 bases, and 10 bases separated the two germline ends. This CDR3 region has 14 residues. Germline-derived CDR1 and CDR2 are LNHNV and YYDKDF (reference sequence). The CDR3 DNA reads TGTGCCACCAGCAATTCAGGGGCCAATCAGCCCCAGCATTTT. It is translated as CATSNSGANQPQHF.

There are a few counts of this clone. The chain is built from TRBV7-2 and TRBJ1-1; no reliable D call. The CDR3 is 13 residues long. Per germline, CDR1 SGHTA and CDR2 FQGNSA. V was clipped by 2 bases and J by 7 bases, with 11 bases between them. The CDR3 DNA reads TGTGCCAGCAGCTTACGCCGAGAGGGTGAAGCTTTCTTT. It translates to CASSLRREGEAFF.

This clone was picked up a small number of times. The CDR3 loop is CASSYTGGGETQYF. The CDR3 region has the DNA TGCGCCAGCAGCTATACAGGGGGCGGAGAGACCCAGTACTTC. This chain joins TRBV5-1 and TRBJ2-5, with 9 nucleotides matching TRBD1. The ends lost 3 bases at V and 4 bases at J; junction bases unmatched: 4. The CDR3 contains 14 residues. Germline V gene data show CDR1 as SGHRS and CDR2 as YFSETQ.

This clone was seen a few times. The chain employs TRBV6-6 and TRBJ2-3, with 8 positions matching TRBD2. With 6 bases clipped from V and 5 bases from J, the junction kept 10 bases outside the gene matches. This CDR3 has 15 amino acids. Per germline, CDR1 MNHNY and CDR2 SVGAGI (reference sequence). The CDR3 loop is CASSQGLVDGDTQYF. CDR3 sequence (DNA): TGTGCCAGCAGCCAGGGACTAGTCGATGGAGATACGCAGTATTTT.

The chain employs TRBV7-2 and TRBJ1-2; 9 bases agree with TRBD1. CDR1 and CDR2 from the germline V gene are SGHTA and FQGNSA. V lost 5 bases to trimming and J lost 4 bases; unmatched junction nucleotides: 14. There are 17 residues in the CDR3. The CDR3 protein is CASSPTGGGVGSYGYTF. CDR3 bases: TGTGCCAGCAGCCCAACAGGGGGCGGGGTGGGGTCCTATGGCTACACCTTC. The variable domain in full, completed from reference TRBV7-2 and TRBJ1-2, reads GAGVSQSPSNKVTEKGKDVELRCDPISGHTALYWYRQSLGQGLEFLIYFQGNSAPDKSGLPSDRFSAERTGGSVSTLTIQRTQQEDSAVYLCASSPTGGGVGSYGYTFGSGTRLTVV.